This T cell receptor beta chain derives from a study of untreated major depressive disorder. No current or lifetime mood disorder and depressive symptom score of 5 or less defined controls. Enrichment usually gave approximately 95% pure CD4+ T cells. The method was immunoSEQ multiplex PCR; TCRdb's version includes in-frame clones alone and lacks a portion of them. This sample has tens of thousands of clones, with approximately 92% found just once. The TCR was taken from a man aged 30 to 39 in good health. Material for sequencing was CD4+ T cells from PBMCs.

The DNA of the CDR3 is TGTGCCAGCAGCCGTTCTAGCGGGGTTAGCTCCTACGAGCAGTACTTC. Encoded protein: CASSRSSGVSSYEQYF. The chain recombines TRBV5-4 with TRBJ2-7; 9 bases match TRBD2. The germline V gene encodes CDR1 SGHNT and CDR2 YYREEE (reference sequence). The J segment lost 0 bases and the V segment lost 4 bases, leaving 8 bases of the junction unmatched. The CDR3 covers 16 residues.